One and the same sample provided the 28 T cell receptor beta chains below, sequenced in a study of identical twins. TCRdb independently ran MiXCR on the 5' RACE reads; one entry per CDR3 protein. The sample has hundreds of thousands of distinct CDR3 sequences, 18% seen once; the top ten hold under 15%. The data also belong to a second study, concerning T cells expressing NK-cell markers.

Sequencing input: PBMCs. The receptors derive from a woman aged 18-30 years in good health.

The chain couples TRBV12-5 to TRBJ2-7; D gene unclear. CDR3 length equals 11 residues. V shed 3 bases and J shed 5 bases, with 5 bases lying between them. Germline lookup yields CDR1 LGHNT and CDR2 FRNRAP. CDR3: CASGLTHEQYF. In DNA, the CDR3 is TGTGCTAGTGGTTTAACCCACGAGCAGTACTTC.

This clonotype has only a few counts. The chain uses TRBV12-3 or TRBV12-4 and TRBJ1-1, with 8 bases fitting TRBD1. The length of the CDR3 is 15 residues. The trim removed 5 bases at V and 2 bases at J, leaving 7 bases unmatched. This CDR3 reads CASSHSDRVNTEAFF. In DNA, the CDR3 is TGTGCCAGCAGTCACTCGGACAGGGTAAACACTGAAGCTTTCTTT.

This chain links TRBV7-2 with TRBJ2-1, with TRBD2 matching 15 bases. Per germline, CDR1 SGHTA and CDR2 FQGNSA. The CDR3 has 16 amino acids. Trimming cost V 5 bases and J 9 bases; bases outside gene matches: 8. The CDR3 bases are TGTGCCAGCAGCCGCTGGACTAGCGGGGGGGGAATTGAGCAGTTCTTC. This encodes CASSRWTSGGGIEQFF.

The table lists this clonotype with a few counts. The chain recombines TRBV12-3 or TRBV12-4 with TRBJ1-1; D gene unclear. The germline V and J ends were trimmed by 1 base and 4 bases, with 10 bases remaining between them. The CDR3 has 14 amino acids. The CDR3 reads CASSLERLATEAFF. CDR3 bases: TGTGCCAGCAGTTTAGAACGACTGGCCACTGAAGCTTTCTTT.

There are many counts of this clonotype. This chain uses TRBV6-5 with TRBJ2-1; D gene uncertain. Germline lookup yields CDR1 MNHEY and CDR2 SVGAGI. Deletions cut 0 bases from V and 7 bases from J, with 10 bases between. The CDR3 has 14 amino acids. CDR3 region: CASSYSNSNNEQFF. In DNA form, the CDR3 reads TGTGCCAGCAGTTACTCGAACAGTAATAATGAGCAGTTCTTC.

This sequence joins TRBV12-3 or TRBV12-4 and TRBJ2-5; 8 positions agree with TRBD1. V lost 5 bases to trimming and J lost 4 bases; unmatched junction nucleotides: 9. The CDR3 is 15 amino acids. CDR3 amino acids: CASSTPGQGGETQYF. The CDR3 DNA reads TGTGCCAGCAGTACCCCCGGACAGGGCGGAGAGACCCAGTACTTC.

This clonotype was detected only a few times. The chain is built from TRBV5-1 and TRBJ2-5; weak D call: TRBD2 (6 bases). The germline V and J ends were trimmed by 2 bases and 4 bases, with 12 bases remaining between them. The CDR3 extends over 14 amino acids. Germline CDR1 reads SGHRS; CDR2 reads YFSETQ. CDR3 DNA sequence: TGCGCCAGCAGCTTTGTCGGGAGCCCAGAGACCCAGTACTTC. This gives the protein CASSFVGSPETQYF.

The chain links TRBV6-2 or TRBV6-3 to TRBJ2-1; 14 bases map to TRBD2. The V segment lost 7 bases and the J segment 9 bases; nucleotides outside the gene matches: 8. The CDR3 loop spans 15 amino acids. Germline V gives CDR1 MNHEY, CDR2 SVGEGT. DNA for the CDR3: TGTGCCAGCATCGGGACTAGCGGGGGAGGTGTTGAGCAGTTCTTC. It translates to CASIGTSGGGVEQFF.

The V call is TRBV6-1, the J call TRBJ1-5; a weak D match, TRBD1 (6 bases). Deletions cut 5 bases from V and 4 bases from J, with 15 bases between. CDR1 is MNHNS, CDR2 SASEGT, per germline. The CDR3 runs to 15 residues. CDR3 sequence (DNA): TGTGCCAGCAGTAGAGTGGGGACACAAAATCAGCCCCAGCATTTT. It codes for CASSRVGTQNQPQHF.

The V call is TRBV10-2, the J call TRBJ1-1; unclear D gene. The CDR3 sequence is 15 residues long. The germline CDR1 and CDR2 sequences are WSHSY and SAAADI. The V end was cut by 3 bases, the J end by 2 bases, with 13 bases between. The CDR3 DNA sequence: TGCGCCAGCAGTGATTGGGGTGAGGGTAACACTGAAGCTTTCTTT. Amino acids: CASSDWGEGNTEAFF.

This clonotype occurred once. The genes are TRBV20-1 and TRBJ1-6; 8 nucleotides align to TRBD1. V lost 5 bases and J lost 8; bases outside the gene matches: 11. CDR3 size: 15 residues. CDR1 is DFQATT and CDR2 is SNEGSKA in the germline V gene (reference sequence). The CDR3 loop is CSASTQGTGDSPLHF. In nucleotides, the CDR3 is TGCAGTGCTTCTACCCAGGGGACAGGCGATTCACCCCTCCACTTT.

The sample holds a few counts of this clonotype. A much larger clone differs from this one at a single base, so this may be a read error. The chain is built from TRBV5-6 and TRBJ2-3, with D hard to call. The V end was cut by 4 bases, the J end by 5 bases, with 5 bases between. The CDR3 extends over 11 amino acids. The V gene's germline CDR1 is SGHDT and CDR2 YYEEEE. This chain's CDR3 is CASSRQDTQYF. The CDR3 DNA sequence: TGTGCCAGCAGCCGGCAAGATACGCAGTATTTT.

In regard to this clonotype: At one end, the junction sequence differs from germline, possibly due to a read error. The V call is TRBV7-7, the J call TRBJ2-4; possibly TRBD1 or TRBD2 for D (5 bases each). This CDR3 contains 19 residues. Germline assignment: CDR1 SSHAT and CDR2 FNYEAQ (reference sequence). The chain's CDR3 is CASSLEGFLPSLDKNIRYF. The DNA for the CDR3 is TGTGCTAGCAGCTTAGAGGGCTTCTTACCGAGCCTGGACAAAAACATTCGGTACTTC.

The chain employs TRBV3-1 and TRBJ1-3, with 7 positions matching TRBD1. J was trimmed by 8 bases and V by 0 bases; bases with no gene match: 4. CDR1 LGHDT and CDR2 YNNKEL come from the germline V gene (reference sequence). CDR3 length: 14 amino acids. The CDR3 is CASSQDGGQYTIYF. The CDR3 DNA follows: TGTGCCAGCAGCCAAGATGGGGGACAGTACACCATATATTTT.

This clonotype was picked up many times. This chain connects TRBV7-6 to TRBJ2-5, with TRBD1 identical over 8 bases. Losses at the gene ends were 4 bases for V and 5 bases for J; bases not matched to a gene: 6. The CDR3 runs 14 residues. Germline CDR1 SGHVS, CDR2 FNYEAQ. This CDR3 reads CASSSTGVDETQYF. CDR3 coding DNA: TGTGCCAGCAGCTCGACAGGGGTTGATGAGACCCAGTACTTC.

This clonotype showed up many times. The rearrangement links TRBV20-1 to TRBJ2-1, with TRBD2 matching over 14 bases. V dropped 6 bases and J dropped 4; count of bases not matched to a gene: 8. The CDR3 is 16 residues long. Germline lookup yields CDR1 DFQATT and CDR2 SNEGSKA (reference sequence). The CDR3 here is CSARTSGRPLYNEQFF. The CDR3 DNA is TGCAGTGCCCGGACTAGCGGGAGGCCTCTATACAATGAGCAGTTCTTC.

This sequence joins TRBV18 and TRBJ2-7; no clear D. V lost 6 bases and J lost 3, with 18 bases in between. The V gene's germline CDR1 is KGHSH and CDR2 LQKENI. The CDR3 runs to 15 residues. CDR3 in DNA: TGTGCCAGCTCGCCCTCCAAGAGAGCTAACTACGAGCAGTACTTC. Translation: CASSPSKRANYEQYF.

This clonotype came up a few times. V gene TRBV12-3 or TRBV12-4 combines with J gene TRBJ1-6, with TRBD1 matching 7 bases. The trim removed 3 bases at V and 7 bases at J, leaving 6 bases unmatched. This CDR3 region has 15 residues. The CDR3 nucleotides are TGTGCCAGCAGTTTTTCGACAGGGTGGAATTCACCCCTCCACTTT. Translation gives CASSFSTGWNSPLHF.

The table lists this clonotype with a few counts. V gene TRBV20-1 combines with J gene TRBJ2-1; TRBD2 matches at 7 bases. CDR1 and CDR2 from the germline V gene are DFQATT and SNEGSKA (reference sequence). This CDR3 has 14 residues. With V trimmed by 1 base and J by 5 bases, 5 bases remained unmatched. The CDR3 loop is CSARGAGINNEQFF. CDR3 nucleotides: TGCAGTGCTAGAGGAGCGGGGATTAACAATGAGCAGTTCTTC.

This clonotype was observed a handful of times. CDR3 amino acids: CASNKDGNSPLHF. Here the CDR3 DNA reads TGTGCCAGCAACAAGGACGGTAATTCACCCCTCCACTTT. The chain links TRBV10-3 to TRBJ1-6, with D uncertain. V shed 10 bases and J shed 6 bases, with 13 bases lying between them. This CDR3 has 13 amino acids. Germline CDR1 ENHRY, CDR2 SYGVKD.

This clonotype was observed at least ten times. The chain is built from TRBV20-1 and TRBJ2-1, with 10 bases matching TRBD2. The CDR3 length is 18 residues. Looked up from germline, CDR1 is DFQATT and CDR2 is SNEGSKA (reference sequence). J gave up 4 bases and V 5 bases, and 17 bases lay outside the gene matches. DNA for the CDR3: TGCAGTGCTGCCCTTCGTCCAAACCTAGCGGGGGTATACAATGAGCAGTTCTTC. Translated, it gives CSAALRPNLAGVYNEQFF.

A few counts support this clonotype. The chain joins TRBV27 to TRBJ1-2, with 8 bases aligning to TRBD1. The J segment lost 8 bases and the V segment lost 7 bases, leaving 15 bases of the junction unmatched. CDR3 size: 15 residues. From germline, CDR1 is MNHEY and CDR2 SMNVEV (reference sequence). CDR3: CASTTTNPGGKGYTF. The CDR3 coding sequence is TGTGCCAGCACCACCACCAACCCAGGGGGCAAGGGCTACACCTTC.

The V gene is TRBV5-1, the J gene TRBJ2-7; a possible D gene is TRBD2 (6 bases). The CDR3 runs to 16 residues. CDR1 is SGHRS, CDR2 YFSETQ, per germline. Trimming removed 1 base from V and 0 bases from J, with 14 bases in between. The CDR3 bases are TGCGCCAGCAGCTTGCATACGGGAGCTACCTCCTACGAGCAGTACTTC. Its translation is CASSLHTGATSYEQYF.

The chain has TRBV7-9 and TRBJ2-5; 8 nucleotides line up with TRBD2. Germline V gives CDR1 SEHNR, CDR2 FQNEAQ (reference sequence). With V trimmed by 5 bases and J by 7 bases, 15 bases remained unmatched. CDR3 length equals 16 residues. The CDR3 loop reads CASSRPGLETFGTQYF. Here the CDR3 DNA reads TGTGCCAGCAGCAGGCCGGGACTAGAGACTTTCGGGACCCAGTACTTC.

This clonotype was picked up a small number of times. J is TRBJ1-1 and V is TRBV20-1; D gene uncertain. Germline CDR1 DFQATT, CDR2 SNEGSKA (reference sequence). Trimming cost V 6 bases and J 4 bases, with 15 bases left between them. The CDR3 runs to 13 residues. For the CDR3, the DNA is TGCAGTGCCCAGCGGGCGCGACTCACTGAAGCTTTCTTT. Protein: CSAQRARLTEAFF.

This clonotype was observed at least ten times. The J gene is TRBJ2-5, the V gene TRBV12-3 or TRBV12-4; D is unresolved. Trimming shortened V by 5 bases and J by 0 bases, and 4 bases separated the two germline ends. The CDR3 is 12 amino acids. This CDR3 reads CASSPYQETQYF. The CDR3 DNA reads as TGTGCCAGCAGTCCCTACCAAGAGACCCAGTACTTC.

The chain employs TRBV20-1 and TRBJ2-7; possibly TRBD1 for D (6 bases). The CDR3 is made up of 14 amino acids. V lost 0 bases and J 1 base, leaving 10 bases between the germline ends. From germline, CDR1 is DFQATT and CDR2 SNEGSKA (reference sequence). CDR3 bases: TGCAGTGCTAGAGACAGGGGATGGTCCTACGAGCAGTACTTC. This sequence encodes CSARDRGWSYEQYF.

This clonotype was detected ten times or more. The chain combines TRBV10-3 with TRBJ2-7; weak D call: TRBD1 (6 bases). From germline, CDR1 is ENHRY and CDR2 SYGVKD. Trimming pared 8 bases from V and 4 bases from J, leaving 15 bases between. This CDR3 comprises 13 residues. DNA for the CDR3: TGTGCCATCCTCGCGACAGGAACTTACGAGCAGTACTTC. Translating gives CAILATGTYEQYF.